What follows is one TCR beta chain and its context. The sample holds a few counts of this clonotype. No antigen is known for it. No base-level quality is on record; no much larger clone is a single base apart. V gives up 0 bases and J gives up 8 bases, and the segment between their germline ends measures 7 bases. CDR1 ENHRY and CDR2 SYGVKD are derived from the germline V gene. The CDR3 numbers 12 residues from cysteine through phenylalanine. Only the CDR3 DNA is retained, 36 bases long and in frame from the first base. This sample was taken from a study of CD8+CD57+ T cells in acquired aplastic anemia (dated 2018 in TCRdb). With regard to the full study: DNA extracted from sorted CD4+ and CD8+ cells had a mean of about 3 ug, with a range of roughly 0.17 to 30 ug. CD8+CD57+ expansion was defined as a frequency above the mean frequency observed in healthy subjects. Findings and caveats that apply to the study as a whole: About 30 CD8+ CDR3 sequences were found to be shared between patients and controls, but these sequences appeared to be highly expressed in patients and within the immunodominant clones of the patients. No significant difference in CD8+ Simpson's diversity was found between patients and healthy controls (P=0.060).

The patients picked for sequencing were ones in whom flow cytometry had shown an expansion of CD8+CD57+ cells. All patients had severe acquired aplastic anemia diagnosed by International Study of Aplastic Anemia and Agranulocytosis and Camitta criteria. No patient had received any therapy when blood was sampled. TCR repertoires of sorted CD4+ and CD8+ blood T cells from severe aplastic anemia patients and healthy subjects were deep-sequenced in the study. In the USA, patient enrollment took place under clinicaltrials.gov protocols 00001620, 01623167, 00001397, 00071045, 00081523 and 00961064. Ficoll-Paque density gradient centrifugation was used to isolate peripheral blood mononuclear cells. Before DNA extraction, CD4+ and CD8+ T cells were sorted by FACS or by magnetic beads. TCR beta VDJ combination and CDR3 sequence profiling used genomic DNA as the template. An Illumina HiSeq 2000 was the platform used for TCR repertoire sequencing. Concerning the study's data processing: Repertoires were assessed using TRBV/TRBJ rearrangement plots, CDR3 size and DJ length profiles, and Simpson's diversity index. The immunodominant clone was defined as the most abundant DNA sequence in deep sequencing data. CDR3 amino acid sequences were checked for sharing across subjects and were also compared against the VDJdb database and published repertoires. TCRdb took the public reads, trimmed them with fastp at Q25, ran MiXCR for clone calling and kept in-frame beta chains. Rows merge per CDR3 protein into single entries with the most common DNA and genes. TCRdb, not the authors, supplied the V and J calls. Present in this sample are 250,000 to 300,000 distinct CDR3 sequences, roughly 53% of which were seen just once. The top ten clones comprise 1.3% of the sample.

Sequenced input: sorted CD4+, CD8+, or CD8+CD57+ T cells (not recorded which) from PBMCs. This TCR derives from a human donor with aplastic anemia. This chain is built from TRBV10-3 and TRBJ1-2; the D gene cannot be resolved reliably. The DNA sequence reads TGTGCCATCAGTGAGTCCGCAGTGGGCTACACCTTC. Protein translation: CAISESAVGYTF.